Presented here are 26 T cell receptor beta chains from one specimen sequenced in a study of blood T cell repertoires in COVID-19. The method was immunoSEQ multiplex PCR; TCRdb's version includes in-frame clones alone and lacks a portion of them. The table records approximately 200,000 clones, about 88% of them present only once. Sequencing used peripheral blood. These receptors came from a young woman with active or convalescent COVID-19.

V is TRBV28 and J is TRBJ2-7; 9 bases line up with TRBD2. CDR1 is MDHEN, CDR2 SYDVKM, per germline. The CDR3 totals 14 residues. V was pared by 5 bases and J by 0 bases, with 2 bases of the junction left unmatched. This CDR3 reads CASSRTSVSYEQYF. In nucleotides, the CDR3 is TGTGCCAGCAGTCGGACTAGCGTCTCCTACGAGCAGTACTTC.

The chain has TRBV11-3 and TRBJ1-4, with 9 bases lining up with TRBD1. The CDR3 runs 17 residues. The germline gives CDR1 SGHNT, CDR2 YENEEA. The junction had 7 bases not matched to a gene; V was cut back by 5 bases and J by 0 bases. CDR3 nucleotides: TGTGCCAGCAGCCTACGGACAGGGGACCCAACTAATGAAAAACTGTTTTTT. It codes for CASSLRTGDPTNEKLFF.

The table lists this clone with a count of one. This chain connects TRBV10-2 to TRBJ2-2; D unresolved. CDR1 is WSHSY and CDR2 is SAAADI in the germline V gene. The CDR3 has 12 amino acids. Trimming took off 8 bases at V and 4 bases at J, with 8 bases between the two ends. The CDR3: CASVGGTGELFF. The CDR3 coding sequence is TGCGCCAGCGTCGGCGGCACCGGGGAGCTGTTTTTT.

In nucleotides, the CDR3 is TGTGCCGAAGGACTAGCGGGAGACTCATTAAGGAATGAGCAGTTCTTC. Its protein product is CAEGLAGDSLRNEQFF. The rearrangement uses TRBV11-2 and TRBJ2-1; 13 bases map to TRBD2. Germline V gene sequence: CDR1 SGHAT, CDR2 FQNNGV. The J segment lost 7 bases and the V segment lost 11 bases, leaving 14 bases of the junction unmatched. The CDR3 runs 16 residues. The full variable domain, with the rest looked up from reference TRBV11-2 and TRBJ2-1, is EAGVAQSPRYKIIEKRQSVAFWCNPISGHATLYWYQQILGQGPKLLIQFQNNGVVDDSQLPKDRFSAERLKGVDSTLKIQPAKLEDSAVYLCAEGLAGDSLRNEQFFGPGTRLTVL.

This chain uses TRBV10-2 with TRBJ2-1, with D tentatively TRBD2 (5 bases). Germline lookup yields CDR1 WSHSY and CDR2 SAAADI. The V end was cut by 2 bases, the J end by 6 bases, with 11 bases between. There are 14 residues in the CDR3. The CDR3 DNA sequence: TGCGCCAGCAGTGAGGAGGGTTATCTCAATGAGCAGTTCTTC. It translates to CASSEEGYLNEQFF.

A few counts support this clone. The rearrangement links TRBV2 to TRBJ1-3; D gene ambiguous. V was trimmed by 1 base and J by 7 bases, leaving 8 bases between them. Per germline, CDR1 SNHLY and CDR2 FYNNEI. The CDR3 covers 13 residues. CDR3 region: CASSEGQANTIYF. The CDR3 nucleotides read TGTGCCAGCAGTGAAGGGCAGGCCAACACCATATATTTT.

This clone has just a few counts. This chain links TRBV7-9 with TRBJ1-2; D not certain. CDR1 and CDR2 from the germline V gene are SEHNR and FQNEAQ (reference sequence). Trimming left V 2 bases short and J 4 bases short, with 8 bases between. CDR3 length: 13 residues. CDR3 nucleotide sequence: TGTGCCAGCAGCTTAAGCTCGATCTATGGCTACACCTTC. It translates to CASSLSSIYGYTF.

The rearrangement uses TRBV5-1 and TRBJ2-2, with D tentatively TRBD1 (5 bases). V lost 0 bases and J lost 4, with 16 bases in between. Germline values: CDR1 SGHRS, CDR2 YFSETQ. This CDR3 contains 17 residues. As DNA, the CDR3 is TGCGCCAGCAGCTTGGGCCATGACAGATATACCACCGGGGAGCTGTTTTTT. This translates into CASSLGHDRYTTGELFF.

The chain has TRBV7-9 and TRBJ2-3; 7 bases map to TRBD1. This CDR3 spans 17 amino acids. Germline V gene sequence: CDR1 SEHNR, CDR2 FQNEAQ (reference sequence). J lost 0 bases, V lost 0 bases, and 6 bases had no gene match. CDR3 in amino acids: CASSLANHRGSTDTQYF. In nucleotides, the CDR3 is TGTGCCAGCAGCTTAGCGAATCACAGGGGCAGCACAGATACGCAGTATTTT. The full variable domain, completed using reference TRBV7-9 and TRBJ2-3, is DTGVSQNPRHKITKRGQNVTFRCDPISEHNRLYWYRQTLGQGPEFLTYFQNEAQLEKSRLLSDRFSAERPKGSFSTLEIQRTEQGDSAMYLCASSLANHRGSTDTQYFGPGTRLTVL.

The V gene is TRBV6-1, the J gene TRBJ1-2, with D possibly being TRBD1 (6 bases). The CDR3 is made up of 16 amino acids. Germline-derived CDR1 and CDR2 are MNHNS and SASEGT. Trimming removed 2 bases at V and 2 bases at J, with 15 bases between. The CDR3 region is CASSEWGRTGNYGYTF. The CDR3 DNA sequence: TGTGCCAGCAGTGAATGGGGGCGGACTGGGAACTATGGCTACACCTTC.

This clone was detected once. The chain uses TRBV2 and TRBJ2-2; the match to TRBD2 covers 14 bases. Germline CDR1 and CDR2: SNHLY and FYNNEI. This CDR3 contains 15 residues. V dropped 3 bases and J dropped 6; count of bases not matched to a gene: 0. CDR3 bases: TGTGCCAGCAGTGAGGGACTAGCGGGAGCCGGGGAGCTGTTTTTT. Protein: CASSEGLAGAGELFF. The full variable domain, completed using reference TRBV2 and TRBJ2-2, is EPEVTQTPSHQVTQMGQEVILRCVPISNHLYFYWYRQILGQKVEFLVSFYNNEISEKSEIFDDQFSVERPDGSNFTLKIRSTKLEDSAMYFCASSEGLAGAGELFFGEGSRLTVL.

The count of this clone is one. CDR3 loop: CASSTNPPTNEQYF. The CDR3 region has the DNA TGTGCCAGCAGCACTAATCCCCCCACGAACGAGCAGTACTTC. V gene TRBV7-2 combines with J gene TRBJ2-7; D uncertain. From germline, CDR1 is SGHTA and CDR2 FQGNSA. The germline V and J ends were trimmed by 5 bases and 5 bases, with 16 bases remaining between them. This CDR3 spans 14 amino acids.

The DNA for the CDR3 is TGTGCCAGCAGACCGGGACAGGGCAATCAGCCCCAGCATTTT. It encodes CASRPGQGNQPQHF. The chain uses TRBV6-5 and TRBJ1-5; 8 positions agree with TRBD1. The junction had 3 bases not matched to a gene; V was cut back by 6 bases and J by 2 bases. This CDR3 is 14 amino acids long. Germline V gene data show CDR1 as MNHEY and CDR2 as SVGAGI.

The CDR3 DNA sequence: TGTGCCGAGGACAGACGGAACACCGGGGAGCTGTTTTTT. Translated: CAEDRRNTGELFF. This chain links TRBV30 with TRBJ2-2; D is perhaps TRBD1 (6 bases). The V gene's germline CDR1 is GTSNPN and CDR2 SVGIG (reference sequence). V gave up 8 bases and J gave up 1 base, with 11 bases separating them. This CDR3 has 13 residues. Looking up the rest from reference TRBV30 and TRBJ2-2 gives the full variable domain: SQTIHQWPATLVQPVGSPLSLECTVEGTSNPNLYWYRQAAGRGLQLLFYSVGIGQISSEVPQNLSASRPQDRQFILSSKKLLLSDSGFYLCAEDRRNTGELFFGEGSRLTVL.

The chain joins TRBV7-2 to TRBJ1-2; no firm D call. V was shortened by 5 bases and J by 4 bases, with 11 bases between the two germline ends. This CDR3 comprises 13 residues. CDR1 is SGHTA and CDR2 is FQGNSA in the germline V gene. The chain's CDR3 is CASSIQKFYGYTF. The DNA of the CDR3 is TGTGCCAGCAGCATTCAGAAATTCTATGGCTACACCTTC. Full variable domain (rest looked up from reference TRBV7-2 and TRBJ1-2): GAGVSQSPSNKVTEKGKDVELRCDPISGHTALYWYRQSLGQGLEFLIYFQGNSAPDKSGLPSDRFSAERTGGSVSTLTIQRTQQEDSAVYLCASSIQKFYGYTFGSGTRLTVV.

The chain joins TRBV19 to TRBJ2-3, with TRBD1 matching 7 bases. The CDR3 consists of 15 residues. The J segment lost 7 bases and the V segment lost 7 bases, leaving 14 bases of the junction unmatched. From germline, CDR1 is LNHDA and CDR2 SQIVND (reference sequence). CDR3 coding DNA: TGTGCCAGTACCTATGACAGGGACCAAAAGAATACGCAGTATTTT. Protein product: CASTYDRDQKNTQYF. The whole variable domain, remainder taken from reference TRBV19 and TRBJ2-3, is DGGITQSPKYLFRKEGQNVTLSCEQNLNHDAMYWYRQDPGQGLRLIYYSQIVNDFQKGDIAEGYSVSREKKESFPLTVTSAQKNPTAFYLCASTYDRDQKNTQYFGPGTRLTVL.

The CDR3 DNA is TGTGCCAGCAGCTTTGGGACAGGAAGGGATGGCTACACCTTC. Protein: CASSFGTGRDGYTF. The J gene is TRBJ1-2, the V gene TRBV12-1; the table names TRBD1, a call not compared with the DNA. TRBV12-1 is classified as a pseudogene. The CDR3 extends over 14 amino acids.

The J gene is TRBJ2-1, the V gene TRBV28; 13 bases are a match to TRBD2. CDR1 and CDR2 (germline): MDHEN, SYDVKM. Trimming cost V 5 bases and J 8 bases; bases outside gene matches: 3. This CDR3 is 14 amino acids long. The CDR3 DNA follows: TGTGCCAGCAGTGAACTAGCGGGAGGGGATGAGCAGTTCTTC. Protein product: CASSELAGGDEQFF.

V gene TRBV7-9 combines with J gene TRBJ1-1, with TRBD1 matching over 8 bases. CDR1 and CDR2 (germline): SEHNR, FQNEAQ (reference sequence). The V and J ends lost 5 bases and 1 base, in that order; junction bases with no gene match: 6. The CDR3 is 15 residues long. Here the CDR3 reads CASSLGDRGNTEAFF. The CDR3 DNA reads TGTGCCAGCAGCCTAGGAGACAGGGGGAACACTGAAGCTTTCTTT.

V gene TRBV6-5 combines with J gene TRBJ1-4; 10 nucleotides match TRBD1. J lost 7 bases, V lost 6 bases, and 2 bases had no gene match. The CDR3 spans 13 residues. CDR1 and CDR2 from the germline V gene are MNHEY and SVGAGI. The CDR3 DNA sequence: TGTGCCAGCAGCGGACAGGGGGTTGAAAAACTGTTTTTT. Residues: CASSGQGVEKLFF.

The J gene is TRBJ2-1, the V gene TRBV10-3; 10 nucleotides align to TRBD2. The germline V gene has CDR1 ENHRY and CDR2 SYGVKD. The CDR3 totals 15 residues. The V and J ends lost 6 bases and 4 bases, in that order; junction bases with no gene match: 6. CDR3 residues: CAISLLAGRYNEQFF. The CDR3 DNA follows: TGTGCCATCAGCCTACTAGCGGGGAGATACAATGAGCAGTTCTTC.

The rearrangement uses TRBV12-3 or TRBV12-4 and TRBJ2-1; 10 positions agree with TRBD2. This CDR3 comprises 13 residues. V gave up 3 bases and J gave up 9 bases; unmatched junction bases: 2. This CDR3 reads CASSLSSGGEQFF. In DNA, the CDR3 is TGTGCCAGCAGTTTGTCTAGCGGGGGTGAGCAGTTCTTC.

The chain couples TRBV27 to TRBJ2-7; 7 bases line up with TRBD2. The V and J ends lost 4 bases and 2 bases, in that order; junction bases with no gene match: 11. The V gene's germline CDR1 is MNHEY and CDR2 SMNVEV (reference sequence). This CDR3 has 16 amino acids. The CDR3 DNA follows: TGTGCCAGCAGTTCCTCCACTAGCGACTTGCCCTACGAGCAGTACTTC. Protein: CASSSSTSDLPYEQYF.

The chain combines TRBV3-1 (or the pseudogene TRBV3-2) with TRBJ1-2, with 9 positions matching TRBD1. CDR1 and CDR2 from the germline V gene are LGHDT and YNNKEL (reference sequence). The CDR3 totals 14 residues. After removal of 0 bases from V and 5 bases from J, the junction contained 1 base not matched to a gene. The CDR3 here is CASSQEDRGYGYTF. Here the CDR3 DNA reads TGTGCCAGCAGCCAAGAGGACAGGGGTTATGGCTACACCTTC.

The gene calls are TRBV28 and TRBJ2-2; a weak D match, TRBD2 (6 bases). Germline values: CDR1 MDHEN, CDR2 SYDVKM. V was cut by 4 bases and J by 5 bases, with 11 bases left in between. CDR3 length: 14 amino acids. CDR3 residues: CASSWGGTTGELFF. The CDR3 nucleotides read TGTGCCAGCAGTTGGGGCGGGACTACCGGGGAGCTGTTTTTT.

This chain uses TRBV6-5 with TRBJ2-7; TRBD1 agrees at 9 bases. Trimming removed 1 base from V and 2 bases from J; junction bases left unmatched: 6. This CDR3 has 16 amino acids. The germline V gene encodes CDR1 MNHEY and CDR2 SVGAGI. The CDR3 bases are TGTGCCAGCAGTTACTTCGGGACAGGGTACACCTACGAGCAGTACTTC. Protein product: CASSYFGTGYTYEQYF.